One sample yielded the 9 T cell receptor beta chains listed below, sequenced in a study of OX40 agonist ivuxolimab in advanced cancers. Clones were read by immunoSEQ multiplex PCR, and TCRdb kept only the in-frame ones, dropping some. The sample carries approximately 40,000 clones, around 83% recorded once. The sample here was CD4+ or CD8+ T cells sorted from blood, taken in a trial of the OX40 agonist ivuxolimab. The origin of the receptors is an adult with an advanced solid tumor such as melanoma, head and neck, liver or kidney cancer.

This chain uses TRBV15 with TRBJ2-7, with D tentatively TRBD1 or TRBD2 (5 bases each). Germline lookup yields CDR1 LNHNV and CDR2 YYDKDF (reference sequence). The V and J ends lost 8 bases and 0 bases respectively, with 11 bases between them. The CDR3 contains 13 residues. This CDR3 reads CATRGRGSYEQYF. The CDR3, as DNA: TGTGCCACCCGGGGCCGAGGCTCCTACGAGCAGTACTTC.

This clone was detected a few times. CDR3 sequence: CASSQRGGALQETQYF. For the CDR3, the DNA is TGTGCCAGCAGTCAAAGGGGGGGGGCTCTTCAAGAGACCCAGTACTTC. This chain links TRBV28 with TRBJ2-5; D possibly corresponds to TRBD2 (7 bases). The germline V and J ends were trimmed by 5 bases and 2 bases, with 18 bases remaining between them. CDR3 size: 16 residues. Looked up from germline, CDR1 is MDHEN and CDR2 is SYDVKM.

The chain combines TRBV11-2 with TRBJ2-7, with 9 bases identical to TRBD2. The CDR3 has 16 amino acids. V shed 7 bases, J shed 3 bases, and the junction held 13 bases outside the gene matches. Germline loops: CDR1 SGHAT, CDR2 FQNNGV. The DNA for the CDR3 is TGTGCCAGCACTTCCCCTCTAGCGGGGCCATTCTACGAGCAGTACTTC. Its protein is CASTSPLAGPFYEQYF.

The chain uses TRBV10-1 and TRBJ2-5; TRBD2 matches 9 bases. Trimming at V came to 1 base and at J to 5 bases, leaving 14 bases not matched to a gene. The CDR3 sequence is 18 residues long. The germline V gene encodes CDR1 WNHNN and CDR2 SYGVQD (reference sequence). CDR3 in DNA: TGCGCCAGCAGTGAGTTTTCCACGACTAGCGGTAAAGGGGAGACCCAGTACTTC. Translating it yields CASSEFSTTSGKGETQYF.

This clone was counted a few times. The chain recombines TRBV27 with TRBJ1-5; 8 bases are shared with TRBD1. CDR3 length: 13 amino acids. The V gene end was trimmed by 4 bases and the J gene end by 7 bases; junction bases not matched to a gene: 3. The germline V gene has CDR1 MNHEY and CDR2 SMNVEV (reference sequence). CDR3 in amino acids: CASSWTGMQPQHF. CDR3 DNA sequence: TGTGCCAGCAGTTGGACAGGGATGCAGCCCCAGCATTTT.

V and J are TRBV5-1 and TRBJ1-1, with TRBD1 matching 8 bases. This CDR3 comprises 18 residues. V lost 4 bases, J lost 0 bases, and 14 bases stayed unmatched. Germline CDR1 is SGHRS and CDR2 is YFSETQ. This CDR3 is CASSQSPGQVRMNTEAFF. CDR3 bases: TGCGCCAGCAGCCAAAGTCCGGGACAGGTGAGAATGAACACTGAAGCTTTCTTT.

This chain connects TRBV6-6 to TRBJ2-5, with a weak D call TRBD2 (5 bases). Trimming took off 4 bases at V and 4 bases at J, with 16 bases between the two ends. The CDR3 covers 15 residues. From germline, CDR1 is MNHNY and CDR2 SVGAGI (reference sequence). The CDR3 region is CASSLLGGGPETQYF. CDR3 in DNA: TGTGCCAGCAGTTTACTCGGTGGAGGTCCAGAGACCCAGTACTTC.

J is TRBJ2-1 and V is TRBV19, with D possibly matching TRBD1 (5 bases). Trimming cost V 3 bases and J 1 base, with 10 bases left between them. Germline CDR1 and CDR2: LNHDA and SQIVND (reference sequence). CDR3 length equals 15 residues. The CDR3 DNA reads TGTGCCAGTAGTATGGCAGGGTGGTCCTACAATGAGCAGTTCTTC. Amino acid sequence: CASSMAGWSYNEQFF.

The rearrangement joins TRBV27 to TRBJ2-2, with D unresolved. The CDR3 has 15 amino acids. Trimming took off 2 bases at V and 3 bases at J, with 10 bases between the two ends. Germline assignment: CDR1 MNHEY and CDR2 SMNVEV (reference sequence). The DNA for the CDR3 is TGTGCCAGCAGTTTAGTAGGGCCCCACACCGGGGAGCTGTTTTTT. It encodes CASSLVGPHTGELFF.